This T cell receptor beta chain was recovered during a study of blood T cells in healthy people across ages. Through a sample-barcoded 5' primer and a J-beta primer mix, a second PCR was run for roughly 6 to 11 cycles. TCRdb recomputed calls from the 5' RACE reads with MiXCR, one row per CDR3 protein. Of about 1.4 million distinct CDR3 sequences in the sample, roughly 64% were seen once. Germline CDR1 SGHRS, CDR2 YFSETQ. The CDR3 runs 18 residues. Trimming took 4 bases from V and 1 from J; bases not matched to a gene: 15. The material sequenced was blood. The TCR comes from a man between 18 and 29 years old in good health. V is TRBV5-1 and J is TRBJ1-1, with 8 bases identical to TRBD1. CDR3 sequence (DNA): TGCGCCAGCAGCCCGTCCCAGGGGGCACCTGGTGGGAACACTGAAGCTTTCTTT. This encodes CASSPSQGAPGGNTEAFF.